The 30 T cell receptor beta chains below come from one sample, sequenced in a study of cytomegalovirus exposure and HLA in healthy donors. This PCR relied on a set of 60 Vbeta primers and 13 Jbeta primers. TCRdb's copy holds only in-frame clones and misses some; the assay was immunoSEQ multiplex PCR. This table has 60,000 to 90,000 clones, 70% to 80% appearing once. The sample comprised PBMCs. These receptors all stem from a woman in her forties or fifties in good health and CMV-seropositive.

The CDR3 DNA reads as TGTGCCAGTAGACCCGGACAGGGGGCCCGAGGTCAGTTCTTC. Protein sequence: CASRPGQGARGQFF. The chain couples TRBV19 to TRBJ2-1, with 11 bases lining up with TRBD1. This CDR3 is built from 14 residues. CDR1 is LNHDA and CDR2 is SQIVND in the germline V gene (reference sequence). Unmatched junction bases numbered 11, after V lost 6 bases and J lost 13 bases.

The chain has TRBV13 and TRBJ2-7; weak D call: TRBD1 (6 bases). The CDR3 runs to 14 residues. The ends were cut back, 5 bases at V and 2 bases at J, with 13 bases in the middle. Per the germline V gene, CDR1 is PRHDT and CDR2 is FYEKMQ (reference sequence). In nucleotides, the CDR3 is TGTGCCAGCAGCGCCGGACAGCCCCCCTACGAGCAGTACTTC. Translation gives CASSAGQPPYEQYF.

The sample holds one count of this clone. CDR3 coding DNA: TGCAGCGTTGATTTACAGGGGGGTTTCGTTGGCTACACCTTC. Translation gives CSVDLQGGFVGYTF. The V call is TRBV29-1, the J call TRBJ1-2; 8 bases fit TRBD1. V shed 3 bases and J 7 bases; nucleotides not matched to a gene: 10. The CDR3 spans 14 residues. The germline CDR1 and CDR2 sequences are SQVTM and ANQGSEA.

This chain uses TRBV11-3 with TRBJ2-5; 9 nucleotides align to TRBD2. CDR1 and CDR2 (germline): SGHNT, YENEEA. The CDR3 has 14 residues. V dropped 6 bases and J dropped 7; count of bases not matched to a gene: 9. The CDR3 nucleotides read TGTGCCAGCAGTTCTGGGCTAGCGGGGAGGACCCAGTACTTC. Its translation is CASSSGLAGRTQYF.

The chain joins TRBV2 to TRBJ1-2; 11 bases match TRBD1. This CDR3 has 14 amino acids. V was pared by 11 bases and J by 2 bases, with 7 bases of the junction left unmatched. The germline V gene encodes CDR1 SNHLY and CDR2 FYNNEI. In nucleotides, the CDR3 is TGTGCCGTTACCAGGGACAGGGGGAACTATGGCTACACCTTC. Translated, it gives CAVTRDRGNYGYTF. Full variable domain (missing parts from reference TRBV2 and TRBJ1-2): EPEVTQTPSHQVTQMGQEVILRCVPISNHLYFYWYRQILGQKVEFLVSFYNNEISEKSEIFDDQFSVERPDGSNFTLKIRSTKLEDSAMYFCAVTRDRGNYGYTFGSGTRLTVV.

This rearrangement joins TRBV5-1 to TRBJ2-7; 10 bases match TRBD1. Losses at the gene ends were 2 bases for V and 0 bases for J; bases not matched to a gene: 17. The germline V gene has CDR1 SGHRS and CDR2 YFSETQ. The CDR3 runs to 20 residues. The CDR3 DNA follows: TGCGCCAGCAGCTTCGGGTACCGGGACAGGGGATCGTGGAGCTCCTACGAGCAGTACTTC. Translated: CASSFGYRDRGSWSSYEQYF.

The rearrangement uses TRBV28 and TRBJ2-4; TRBD2 agrees at 7 bases. The CDR3 is 14 amino acids. With V trimmed by 5 bases and J by 5 bases, 6 bases remained unmatched. CDR1 and CDR2 from the germline V gene are MDHEN and SYDVKM. In nucleotides, the CDR3 is TGTGCCAGCAGTCCAGGCGGGAGTCAAAACATTCAGTACTTC. It specifies CASSPGGSQNIQYF.

This clone appeared once. This chain links TRBV28 with TRBJ1-2; a possible D gene is TRBD1 (5 bases). Germline lookup yields CDR1 MDHEN and CDR2 SYDVKM. The germline V and J ends were trimmed by 6 bases and 7 bases, with 12 bases remaining between them. The CDR3 runs 12 residues. CDR3 sequence reads: CASSPGGRGYTF. The CDR3 nucleotides read TGTGCCAGCAGCCCCGGGGGACGTGGCTACACCTTC.

The chain has TRBV12-5 and TRBJ1-1; TRBD1 agrees at 7 bases. V lost 5 bases and J lost 0; bases outside the gene matches: 0. There are 13 residues in the CDR3. In germline, CDR1 is LGHNT, CDR2 FRNRAP. Here the CDR3 DNA reads TGTGCTAGTGGTGACAGGGTGAACACTGAAGCTTTCTTT. Translating gives CASGDRVNTEAFF. The full variable domain, its missing parts supplied by reference TRBV12-5 and TRBJ1-1, is DARVTQTPRHKVTEMGQEVTMRCQPILGHNTVFWYRQTMMQGLELLAYFRNRAPLDDSGMPKDRFSAEMPDATLATLKIQPSEPRDSAVYFCASGDRVNTEAFFGQGTRLTVV.

This clone was found many times. The gene calls are TRBV28 and TRBJ2-7; 8 bases are a match to TRBD1. The V and J ends lost 3 bases and 5 bases, in that order; junction bases with no gene match: 9. The CDR3 totals 15 residues. The V gene's germline CDR1 is MDHEN and CDR2 SYDVKM. The CDR3, as DNA: TGTGCCAGCAGTTTGCCGGGGGCAGGGGGCGACGAGCAGTACTTC. Amino acid sequence: CASSLPGAGGDEQYF.

The J gene is TRBJ1-5, the V gene TRBV28; TRBD1 matches 9 bases. There are 14 residues in the CDR3. Trimming took 5 bases from V and 3 from J; bases not matched to a gene: 2. The V gene's germline CDR1 is MDHEN and CDR2 SYDVKM. The CDR3 DNA reads TGTGCCAGCAGTAGGACAGGGGTCAATCAGCCCCAGCATTTT. It translates to CASSRTGVNQPQHF.

This clone came up a few times. V gene TRBV19 combines with J gene TRBJ1-1; 7 positions match TRBD1. The junction had 9 bases not matched to a gene; V was cut back by 6 bases and J by 2 bases. The CDR3 is 15 residues long. Germline V CDR1 and CDR2: LNHDA, SQIVND (reference sequence). Written as DNA, the CDR3 is TGTGCCAGTAGGGGAAATACAGGGGTAAACACTGAAGCTTTCTTT. This codes for CASRGNTGVNTEAFF.

The V gene is TRBV28, the J gene TRBJ2-4; the match to TRBD1 covers 8 bases. The CDR3 spans 14 residues. Trimming at V came to 6 bases and at J to 6 bases, leaving 7 bases not matched to a gene. Germline V gene sequence: CDR1 MDHEN, CDR2 SYDVKM. CDR3 sequence: CASSQGQGGNIQYF. For the CDR3, the DNA is TGTGCCAGCAGCCAAGGACAGGGAGGAAACATTCAGTACTTC.

The chain links TRBV19 to TRBJ1-5; the D is unclear. CDR1 is LNHDA, CDR2 SQIVND, per germline (reference sequence). This CDR3 comprises 15 residues. The V and J ends lost 4 bases and 1 base respectively, with 11 bases between them. The CDR3 reads CASSKEGYSNQPQHF. In DNA form, the CDR3 reads TGTGCCAGTAGTAAGGAGGGATACAGCAATCAGCCCCAGCATTTT.

The CDR3: CASIGAANGYTF. CDR3 nucleotides: TGTGCCAGCATAGGGGCAGCAAATGGCTACACCTTC. J is TRBJ1-2 and V is TRBV2; perhaps TRBD1 as D (5 bases). V lost 7 bases and J lost 6, with 12 bases in between. Looked up from germline, CDR1 is SNHLY and CDR2 is FYNNEI. The CDR3 contains 12 residues.

This clone was counted only a few times. The chain combines TRBV7-8 with TRBJ2-5, with 9 positions matching TRBD2. The trim removed 1 base at V and 5 bases at J, leaving 8 bases unmatched. Germline values: CDR1 SGHVS, CDR2 FQNEAQ. This CDR3 spans 16 amino acids. The CDR3 loop reads CASSLVVLAGAETQYF. CDR3 sequence (DNA): TGTGCCAGCAGCTTAGTGGTTTTAGCGGGAGCTGAGACCCAGTACTTC. Combining the CDR3 with reference TRBV7-8 and TRBJ2-5 gives the whole variable domain GAGVSQSPRYKVAKRGQDVALRCDPISGHVSLFWYQQALGQGPEFLTYFQNEAQLDKSGLPSDRFFAERPEGSVSTLKIQRTQQEDSAVYLCASSLVVLAGAETQYFGPGTRLLVL.

The chain employs TRBV18 and TRBJ2-7, with TRBD2 identical over 7 bases. CDR1 is KGHSH, CDR2 LQKENI, per germline. CDR3 length equals 14 residues. V was pared by 0 bases and J by 3 bases, with 2 bases of the junction left unmatched. CDR3 region: CASSPPGGIYEQYF. The CDR3 DNA sequence: TGTGCCAGCTCACCACCGGGGGGGATCTACGAGCAGTACTTC.

The chain has TRBV7-2 and TRBJ2-1, with TRBD1 matching over 10 bases. This CDR3 is 15 amino acids long. With 6 bases clipped from V and 2 bases from J, the junction kept 4 bases outside the gene matches. From germline, CDR1 is SGHTA and CDR2 FQGNSA. CDR3 coding DNA: TGTGCCAGCAGTTTGGACAGGGGGACCTACAATGAGCAGTTCTTC. Its protein product is CASSLDRGTYNEQFF.

The chain is built from TRBV7-2 and TRBJ2-2; possibly TRBD1 for D (6 bases). Trimming took off 5 bases at V and 1 base at J, with 17 bases between the two ends. Germline V gene lookup returns CDR1 SGHTA and CDR2 FQGNSA. There are 17 residues in the CDR3. The CDR3, as DNA: TGTGCCAGCAGCCCAGGACAGTTCTGGATGAACACCGGGGAGCTGTTTTTT. Its translation is CASSPGQFWMNTGELFF.

The chain has TRBV5-6 and TRBJ1-6, with D possibly being TRBD1 (5 bases). CDR1 is SGHDT and CDR2 is YYEEEE in the germline V gene. This CDR3 has 15 residues. Trimming removed 0 bases at V and 8 bases at J, with 12 bases between. The chain's CDR3 is CASSLVQGQHSPLHF. The CDR3 coding sequence is TGTGCCAGCAGCTTGGTGCAGGGTCAGCATTCACCCCTCCACTTT.

This rearrangement joins TRBV2 to TRBJ2-5; TRBD2 matches 9 bases. V shed 6 bases, J shed 4 bases, and the junction held 12 bases outside the gene matches. This CDR3 is built from 16 residues. Germline CDR1 reads SNHLY; CDR2 reads FYNNEI. CDR3 nucleotides: TGTGCCAGCAGGCGATCTAGCGGGAATGCGGGAGAGACCCAGTACTTC. Translated, it gives CASRRSSGNAGETQYF.

This clone was detected only a few times. V usage is TRBV6-6 and J usage is TRBJ1-4, with TRBD1 matching 9 bases. Germline V gives CDR1 MNHNY, CDR2 SVGAGI (reference sequence). V lost 5 bases to trimming and J lost 3 bases; unmatched junction nucleotides: 1. This CDR3 comprises 14 residues. The CDR3 sequence is CASSRTGANEKLFF. CDR3 coding DNA: TGTGCCAGCAGTCGGACAGGGGCTAATGAAAAACTGTTTTTT.

This rearrangement joins TRBV7-8 to TRBJ1-5, with 7 positions matching TRBD1. CDR3 size: 17 residues. Trimming took 1 base from V and 4 from J; bases not matched to a gene: 10. Germline V gives CDR1 SGHVS, CDR2 FQNEAQ. The CDR3: CASSLVRGGGFNQPQHF. The CDR3, as DNA: TGTGCCAGCAGCTTAGTCCGAGGAGGGGGCTTTAATCAGCCCCAGCATTTT. The full variable domain, its missing parts supplied by reference TRBV7-8 and TRBJ1-5, is GAGVSQSPRYKVAKRGQDVALRCDPISGHVSLFWYQQALGQGPEFLTYFQNEAQLDKSGLPSDRFFAERPEGSVSTLKIQRTQQEDSAVYLCASSLVRGGGFNQPQHFGDGTRLSIL.

This clone has just a few counts. This chain uses TRBV21-1 with TRBJ1-3. TRBV21-1 is reported as a pseudogene. The CDR3 length is 15 residues. Here the CDR3 reads CASSHGRQVGNTIYF. The CDR3 DNA reads TGTGCCAGCAGCCACGGGAGACAAGTCGGAAACACCATATATTTT.

The CDR3, as DNA: TGCGCCAGCAGCTTCGCTAGCATGGACGAGCAGTACTTC. Translated, it gives CASSFASMDEQYF. The V call is TRBV5-1, the J call TRBJ2-7; weak D call: TRBD2 (5 bases). The CDR3 consists of 13 residues. Germline values: CDR1 SGHRS, CDR2 YFSETQ. Trimming removed 2 bases from V and 5 bases from J, with 11 bases in between.

This clone was counted only a few times. V and J are TRBV28 and TRBJ1-6; possible D gene TRBD1, 5 bases. The V end lost 4 bases, the J end lost 2 bases, and 12 bases lay between the germline ends. The CDR3 is made up of 16 amino acids. Germline lookup yields CDR1 MDHEN and CDR2 SYDVKM. The DNA of the CDR3 is TGTGCCAGCAGTTCCTCGACAGCGACCTATAATTCACCCCTCCACTTT. Amino acids: CASSSSTATYNSPLHF.

This clone appeared once. V usage is TRBV11-2 and J usage is TRBJ2-1; TRBD2 matches 9 bases. Trimming took 5 bases from V and 3 from J; bases not matched to a gene: 5. Germline V gene data show CDR1 as SGHAT and CDR2 as FQNNGV. The CDR3 runs to 15 residues. The CDR3 DNA reads TGTGCCAGCAGCCTCGGACTAGCGAGCTACAATGAGCAGTTCTTC. It is translated as CASSLGLASYNEQFF.

This clone was counted between two and nine times. V usage is TRBV19 and J usage is TRBJ1-2, with TRBD1 matching 7 bases. Germline lookup yields CDR1 LNHDA and CDR2 SQIVND (reference sequence). The V segment lost 8 bases and the J segment 8 bases; nucleotides outside the gene matches: 17. The length of the CDR3 is 15 residues. The CDR3 region has the DNA TGTGCCAGTCGCAGAACAAACAGGGGCCGTGGGGGCTACACCTTC. This translates into CASRRTNRGRGGYTF.

This chain uses TRBV10-2 with TRBJ1-3; D may be TRBD1 (5 bases). CDR1 is WSHSY, CDR2 SAAADI, per germline. Trimming left V 0 bases short and J 2 bases short, with 14 bases between. The CDR3 sequence is 17 residues long. The CDR3 region has the DNA TGCGCCAGCAGTGAGTCGGGGCAGGGAGGTCCTGGAAACACCATATATTTT. Translated: CASSESGQGGPGNTIYF.

This sequence joins TRBV28 and TRBJ2-1; 8 bases agree with TRBD1. V was pared by 5 bases and J by 2 bases, with 5 bases of the junction left unmatched. The CDR3 has 15 amino acids. The germline gives CDR1 MDHEN, CDR2 SYDVKM. The CDR3, as DNA: TGTGCCAGCAGTCCATGGACAGGGACCTACAATGAGCAGTTCTTC. This translates into CASSPWTGTYNEQFF.